This T cell receptor (beta chain) was sequenced during a study of cytomegalovirus exposure and HLA in healthy donors. Looking at the study overall: According to later analysis, the same platform produced the roughly 130 validation and several hundred first-cohort repertoires. Notes on the study in general: Many donors shared some public TCRs, even though most TCR sequences were rare. The study labeled approximately 150 TCR beta chains cytomegalovirus-associated.

Using immunoSEQ multiplex PCR, the repertoire was profiled, and TCRdb retains in-frame clones only, with some absent. The sample has more than 85,000 clones, approximately 94% seen once. The donors were members of the validation cohort comprising over 90 subjects, separate from the roughly 600-subject first cohort. This clone was counted a few times. Antigen unknown. The V gene's germline CDR1 is SGHDT and CDR2 YYEEEE. Deletions cut 2 bases from V and 4 bases from J, with 8 bases between. CDR3 length equals 13 residues. The sequenced material came from PBMCs. This receptor was taken from a woman aged 30 to 39 in good health and CMV-seropositive. V is TRBV5-6 and J is TRBJ2-3; maybe TRBD1 (5 bases). The CDR3 coding sequence is TGTGCCAGCAGCTTCGCAGGGCCAGATACGCAGTATTTT. This codes for CASSFAGPDTQYF.